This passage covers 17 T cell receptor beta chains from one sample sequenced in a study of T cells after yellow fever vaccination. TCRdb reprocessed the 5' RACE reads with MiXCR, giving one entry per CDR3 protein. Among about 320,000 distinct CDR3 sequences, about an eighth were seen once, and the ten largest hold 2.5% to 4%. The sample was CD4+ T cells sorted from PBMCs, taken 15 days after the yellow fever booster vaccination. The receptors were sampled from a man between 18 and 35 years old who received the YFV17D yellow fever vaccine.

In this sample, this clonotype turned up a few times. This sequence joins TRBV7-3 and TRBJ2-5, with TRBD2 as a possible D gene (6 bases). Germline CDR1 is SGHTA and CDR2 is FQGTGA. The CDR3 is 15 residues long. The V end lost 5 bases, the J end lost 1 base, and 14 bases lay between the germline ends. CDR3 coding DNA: TGTGCCAGCAGCCGTGGAGGGGCCTCCCAAGAGACCCAGTACTTC. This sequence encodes CASSRGGASQETQYF.

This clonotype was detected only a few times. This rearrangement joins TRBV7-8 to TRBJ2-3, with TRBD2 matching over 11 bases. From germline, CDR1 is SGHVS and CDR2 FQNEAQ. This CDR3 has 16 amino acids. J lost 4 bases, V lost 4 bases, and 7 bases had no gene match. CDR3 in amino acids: CASSSRRLAGSDTQYF. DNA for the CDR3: TGTGCCAGCAGCTCTAGAAGACTAGCGGGGTCAGATACGCAGTATTTT.

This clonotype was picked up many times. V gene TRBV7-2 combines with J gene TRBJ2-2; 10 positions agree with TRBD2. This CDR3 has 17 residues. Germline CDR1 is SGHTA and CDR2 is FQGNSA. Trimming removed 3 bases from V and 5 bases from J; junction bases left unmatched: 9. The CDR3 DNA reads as TGTGCCAGCAGCTTCGCCGGGACTAGCGTAGGGACCGGGGAGCTGTTTTTT. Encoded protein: CASSFAGTSVGTGELFF.

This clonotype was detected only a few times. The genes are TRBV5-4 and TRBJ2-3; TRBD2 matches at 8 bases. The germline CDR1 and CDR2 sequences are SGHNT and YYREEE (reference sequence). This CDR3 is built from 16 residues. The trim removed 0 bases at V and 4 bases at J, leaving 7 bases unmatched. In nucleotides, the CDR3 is TGTGCCAGCAGCTTGGTTCGGGGGGGTGTCGCAGATACGCAGTATTTT. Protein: CASSLVRGGVADTQYF.

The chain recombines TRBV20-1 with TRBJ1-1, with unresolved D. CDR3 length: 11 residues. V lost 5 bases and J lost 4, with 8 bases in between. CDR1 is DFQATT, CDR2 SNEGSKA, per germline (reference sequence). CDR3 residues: CSARRSTEAFF. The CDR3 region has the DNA TGCAGTGCTCGGAGGAGCACTGAAGCTTTCTTT.

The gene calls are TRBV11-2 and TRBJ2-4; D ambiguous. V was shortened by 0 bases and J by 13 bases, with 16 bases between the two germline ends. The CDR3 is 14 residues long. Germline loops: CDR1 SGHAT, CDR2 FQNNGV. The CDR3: CASSLDPQRPGQYF. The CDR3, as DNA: TGTGCCAGCAGCTTAGATCCTCAGCGCCCTGGGCAGTACTTC.

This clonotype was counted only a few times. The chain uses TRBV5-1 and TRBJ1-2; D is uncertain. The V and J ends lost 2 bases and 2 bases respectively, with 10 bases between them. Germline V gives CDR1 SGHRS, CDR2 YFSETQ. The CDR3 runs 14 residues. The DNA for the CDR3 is TGCGCCAGCAGCTTATCCAGCTCCAACTATGGCTACACCTTC. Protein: CASSLSSSNYGYTF.

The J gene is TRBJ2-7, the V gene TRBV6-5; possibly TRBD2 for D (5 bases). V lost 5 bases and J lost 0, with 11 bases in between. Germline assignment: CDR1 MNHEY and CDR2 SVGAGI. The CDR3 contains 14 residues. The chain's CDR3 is CASSETGISYEQYF. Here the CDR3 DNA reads TGTGCCAGCAGTGAGACCGGGATCTCCTACGAGCAGTACTTC.

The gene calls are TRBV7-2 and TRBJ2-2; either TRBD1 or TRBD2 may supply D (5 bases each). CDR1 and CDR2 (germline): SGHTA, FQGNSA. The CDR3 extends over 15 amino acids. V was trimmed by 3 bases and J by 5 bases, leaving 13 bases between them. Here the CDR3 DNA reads TGTGCCAGCAGCTTTTTCTGGGGGTCGACCGGGGAGCTGTTTTTT. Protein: CASSFFWGSTGELFF.

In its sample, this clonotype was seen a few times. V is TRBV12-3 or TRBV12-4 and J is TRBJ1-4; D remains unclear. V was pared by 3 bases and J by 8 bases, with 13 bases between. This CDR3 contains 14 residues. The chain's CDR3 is CASSLRGAWEKLFF. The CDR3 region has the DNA TGTGCCAGCAGTTTGAGAGGCGCGTGGGAAAAACTGTTTTTT.

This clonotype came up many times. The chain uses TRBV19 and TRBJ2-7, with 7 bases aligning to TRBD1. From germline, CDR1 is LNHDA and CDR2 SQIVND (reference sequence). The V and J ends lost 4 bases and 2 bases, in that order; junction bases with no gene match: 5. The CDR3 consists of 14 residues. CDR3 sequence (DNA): TGTGCCAGTAGTAAGGGGGCCCCCCCCTACGAGCAGTACTTC. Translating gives CASSKGAPPYEQYF.

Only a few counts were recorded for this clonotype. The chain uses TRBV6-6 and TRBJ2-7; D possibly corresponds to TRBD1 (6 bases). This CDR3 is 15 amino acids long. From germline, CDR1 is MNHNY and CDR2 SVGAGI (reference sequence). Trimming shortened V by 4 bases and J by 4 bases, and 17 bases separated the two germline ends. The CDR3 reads CASSSETQGWYEQYF. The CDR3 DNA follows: TGTGCCAGCAGTTCCGAAACACAGGGTTGGTACGAGCAGTACTTC.

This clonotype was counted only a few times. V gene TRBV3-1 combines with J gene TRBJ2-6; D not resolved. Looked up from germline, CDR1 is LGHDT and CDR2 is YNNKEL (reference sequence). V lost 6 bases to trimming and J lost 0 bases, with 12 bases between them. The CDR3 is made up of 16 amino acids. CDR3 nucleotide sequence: TGTGCCAGCAGTCTCTACCTAAGCTCTGGGGCCAACGTCCTGACTTTC. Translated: CASSLYLSSGANVLTF.

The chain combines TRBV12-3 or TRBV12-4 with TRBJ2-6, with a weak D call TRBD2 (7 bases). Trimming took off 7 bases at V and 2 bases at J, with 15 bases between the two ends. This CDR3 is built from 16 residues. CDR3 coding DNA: TGTGCCAGCACCCTAGGGGGGGTCGCTGGGGCCAACGTCCTGACTTTC. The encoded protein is CASTLGGVAGANVLTF.

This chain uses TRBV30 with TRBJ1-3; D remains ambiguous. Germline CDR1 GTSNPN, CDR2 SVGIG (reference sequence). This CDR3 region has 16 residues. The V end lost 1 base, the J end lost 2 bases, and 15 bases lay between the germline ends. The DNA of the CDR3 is TGTGCCTGGAGTGCCCGGAGGATCCTACCTGGAAACACCATATATTTT. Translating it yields CAWSARRILPGNTIYF. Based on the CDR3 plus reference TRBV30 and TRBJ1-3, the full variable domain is SQTIHQWPATLVQPVGSPLSLECTVEGTSNPNLYWYRQAAGRGLQLLFYSVGIGQISSEVPQNLSASRPQDRQFILSSKKLLLSDSGFYLCAWSARRILPGNTIYFGEGSWLTVV.

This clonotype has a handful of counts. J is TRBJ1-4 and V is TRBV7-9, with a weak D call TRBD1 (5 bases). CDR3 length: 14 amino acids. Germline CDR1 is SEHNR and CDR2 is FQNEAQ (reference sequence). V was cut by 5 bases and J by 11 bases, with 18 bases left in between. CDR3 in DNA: TGTGCCAGCAGCCTAGGGGCCCCGACTGTGAAACTGTTTTTT. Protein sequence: CASSLGAPTVKLFF. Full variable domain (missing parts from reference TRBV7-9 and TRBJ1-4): DTGVSQNPRHKITKRGQNVTFRCDPISEHNRLYWYRQTLGQGPEFLTYFQNEAQLEKSRLLSDRFSAERPKGSFSTLEIQRTEQGDSAMYLCASSLGAPTVKLFFGSGTQLSVL.

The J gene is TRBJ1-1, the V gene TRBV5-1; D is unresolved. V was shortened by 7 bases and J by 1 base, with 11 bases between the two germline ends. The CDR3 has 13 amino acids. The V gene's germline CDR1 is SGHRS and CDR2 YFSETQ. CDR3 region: CASFGHPNTEAFF. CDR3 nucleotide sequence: TGCGCCAGCTTCGGCCACCCGAACACTGAAGCTTTCTTT.